The rows below give T cell receptor beta chains drawn from one sample of a study of T cells in localized non-small cell lung cancer. The data were produced by immunoSEQ multiplex PCR, yet TCRdb's version contains in-frame clones alone and is incomplete. Of tens of thousands of clones listed, 88% are singletons. The starting material was peripheral blood, obtained before any cancer treatment. The receptors here all came from a woman aged 40 to 75 with stage I squamous cell lung carcinoma. The CDR3 runs from the conserved cysteine through the conserved F or W. Each record gives: D gene, clone size, J gene, V gene, CDR3 DNA, CDR3 protein. The D gene is left open where the match is weak. Expanded clones get a size class; other rows say once, few or many, or leave the size out.

D gene: NA; clone size: NA; J gene: TRBJ2-7; V gene: TRBV30; CDR3 DNA: TGTGCCTGGACCCCCGGGAACCCCTACGAGCAGTACTTC; CDR3 protein: CAWTPGNPYEQYF
D gene: NA; clone size: few; J gene: TRBJ1-1; V gene: TRBV7-9; CDR3 DNA: TGTGCCAGCAGCCCCCGACCGAACACTGAAGCTTTCTTT; CDR3 protein: CASSPRPNTEAFF
D gene: NA; clone size: NA; J gene: TRBJ1-1; V gene: TRBV7-9; CDR3 DNA: TGTGCCAGCAGCTTAGCACGGACATGGAACACTGAAGCTTTCTTT; CDR3 protein: CASSLARTWNTEAFF
D gene: NA; clone size: NA; J gene: TRBJ1-2; V gene: TRBV18; CDR3 DNA: TGTGCCAGCTCACCCGAGGGCGGCTATGGCTACACCTTC; CDR3 protein: CASSPEGGYGYTF
D gene: NA; clone size: NA; J gene: TRBJ1-2; V gene: TRBV4-1; CDR3 DNA: TGCGCCAGCAGCCAAGAAGCCACAGGGCTCGGCTATGGCTACACCTTC; CDR3 protein: CASSQEATGLGYGYTF
D gene: TRBD1; clone size: once; J gene: TRBJ2-7; V gene: TRBV5-1; CDR3 DNA: TGCGCCAGCACGGTTCGAGGGACAGGGTCCTACGAGCAGTACTTC; CDR3 protein: CASTVRGTGSYEQYF
D gene: TRBD1; clone size: NA; J gene: TRBJ2-7; V gene: TRBV18; CDR3 DNA: TGTGCCAGCTCATTGGACAGGGGTTGGGACGAGCAGTACTTC; CDR3 protein: CASSLDRGWDEQYF
D gene: NA; clone size: NA; J gene: TRBJ1-5; V gene: TRBV2; CDR3 DNA: TGTGCCAGCAGTGACAGCCATAGCAATCAGCCCCAGCATTTT; CDR3 protein: CASSDSHSNQPQHF
D gene: NA; clone size: NA; J gene: TRBJ2-7; V gene: TRBV6-1; CDR3 DNA: TGTGCCAGCAGTGCCCAGGACGGGGCACAAAGGAACGAGCAGTACTTC; CDR3 protein: CASSAQDGAQRNEQYF
D gene: NA; clone size: NA; J gene: TRBJ2-2; V gene: TRBV11-1; CDR3 DNA: TGTGCCAGCAGCGGGACGGTCACCGGGGAGCTGTTTTTT; CDR3 protein: CASSGTVTGELFF
D gene: TRBD1; clone size: NA; J gene: TRBJ2-5; V gene: TRBV5-1; CDR3 DNA: TGCGCCAGCAGCTCGGGGACAGACGGCGAGACCCAGTACTTC; CDR3 protein: CASSSGTDGETQYF
D gene: NA; clone size: NA; J gene: TRBJ1-2; V gene: TRBV6-5; CDR3 DNA: TGTGCCAGCAGTTCCTCTCGACGGAATGGCTACACCTTC; CDR3 protein: CASSSSRRNGYTF
D gene: NA; clone size: NA; J gene: TRBJ2-1; V gene: TRBV5-1; CDR3 DNA: TGCGCCAGCAGCCCCTTCCGGCAGGGCCGGGACAATGAGCAGTTCTTC; CDR3 protein: CASSPFRQGRDNEQFF
D gene: TRBD1; clone size: NA; J gene: TRBJ1-1; V gene: TRBV11-2; CDR3 DNA: TGTGCCAGCAGCTGGGGACAGGGGAGGACTGAAGCTTTCTTT; CDR3 protein: CASSWGQGRTEAFF
D gene: NA; clone size: NA; J gene: TRBJ1-2; V gene: TRBV21-1; CDR3 DNA: TGTGCCAGCAGCAAAGGCCCAGGGTCCCAGCCTTATGGCTACACCTTC; CDR3 protein: CASSKGPGSQPYGYTF
D gene: NA; clone size: NA; J gene: TRBJ1-2; V gene: TRBV14; CDR3 DNA: TGTGCCAGCAGCCAAGGACAGGCGGACTATGGCTACACCTTC; CDR3 protein: CASSQGQADYGYTF
D gene: TRBD1; clone size: NA; J gene: TRBJ2-6; V gene: TRBV29-1; CDR3 DNA: TGCAGCGTTGGTGGGACAGGGATTTCTGGGGCCAACGTCCTGACTTTC; CDR3 protein: CSVGGTGISGANVLTF
D gene: NA; clone size: NA; J gene: TRBJ1-1; V gene: TRBV5-1; CDR3 DNA: TGCGCCAGCAGCTTGGATCCGGGGAACACTGAAGCTTTCTTT; CDR3 protein: CASSLDPGNTEAFF
D gene: NA; clone size: NA; J gene: TRBJ2-2; V gene: TRBV10-3; CDR3 DNA: TGTGCCATCGGTGAACAGGCAGTCGGGGAGCTGTTTTTT; CDR3 protein: CAIGEQAVGELFF
D gene: NA; clone size: once; J gene: TRBJ2-2; V gene: TRBV4-1; CDR3 DNA: TGCGCCAGCAGATCGCGGCAGCTTGAAAACACCGGGGAGCTGTTTTTT; CDR3 protein: CASRSRQLENTGELFF
D gene: NA; clone size: NA; J gene: TRBJ2-7; V gene: TRBV21-1; CDR3 DNA: TGTGCCAGCAGCCACCGTGGGGGGCCCCCCTACGAGCAGTACTTC; CDR3 protein: CASSHRGGPPYEQYF
D gene: NA; clone size: NA; J gene: TRBJ2-1; V gene: TRBV5-5; CDR3 DNA: TGTGCCAGCAGCCTGGGGACCCCCAATGAGCAGTTCTTC; CDR3 protein: CASSLGTPNEQFF
D gene: TRBD2; clone size: NA; J gene: TRBJ2-3; V gene: TRBV7-2; CDR3 DNA: TGTGCCAGCAGCTTAGTCGCGACTAGCGGGGGGGCCCCGCAGTATTTT; CDR3 protein: CASSLVATSGGAPQYF
D gene: TRBD1; clone size: NA; J gene: TRBJ1-1; V gene: TRBV5-1; CDR3 DNA: TGCGCCAGCAGCTTGGGGGACAGGGGATTGAACACTGAAGCTTTCTTT; CDR3 protein: CASSLGDRGLNTEAFF
D gene: NA; clone size: NA; J gene: TRBJ2-3; V gene: TRBV9; CDR3 DNA: TGTGCCAGCAGCGTAGAGGGGACAGATACGCAGTATTTT; CDR3 protein: CASSVEGTDTQYF
D gene: NA; clone size: NA; J gene: TRBJ1-4; V gene: TRBV18; CDR3 DNA: TGTGCCAGCTCCCGGAACCAGGGGAGGACTAATGAAAAACTGTTTTTT; CDR3 protein: CASSRNQGRTNEKLFF
D gene: NA; clone size: few; J gene: TRBJ2-7; V gene: TRBV5-1; CDR3 DNA: TGCGCCAGCAGCCAAGGGGGAGGATCCTACGAGCAGTACTTC; CDR3 protein: CASSQGGGSYEQYF
D gene: TRBD2; clone size: NA; J gene: TRBJ2-3; V gene: TRBV7-9; CDR3 DNA: TGTGCCAGCAGCTTAGGACTAGCGGGCACAGATACGCAGTATTTT; CDR3 protein: CASSLGLAGTDTQYF
D gene: NA; clone size: NA; J gene: TRBJ2-3; V gene: TRBV5-1; CDR3 DNA: TGCGCCAGCAGCTTGCCAGGGTCCTCGCTAAACACAGATACGCAGTATTTT; CDR3 protein: CASSLPGSSLNTDTQYF
D gene: NA; clone size: once; J gene: TRBJ2-1; V gene: TRBV7-3; CDR3 DNA: TGTGCCAGCAGGCCCATCCAGGCGGGACTGAACAATGAGCAGTTCTTC; CDR3 protein: CASRPIQAGLNNEQFF
D gene: NA; clone size: NA; J gene: TRBJ1-1; V gene: TRBV6-6; CDR3 DNA: TGTGCCAGCAGGGCGACAGAGAACACTGAAGCTTTCTTT; CDR3 protein: CASRATENTEAFF
D gene: TRBD1; clone size: NA; J gene: TRBJ1-2; V gene: TRBV27; CDR3 DNA: TGTGCCAGCAGTCACGATCCGGGGACAGGGGGTGGCTACACCTTC; CDR3 protein: CASSHDPGTGGGYTF
D gene: TRBD2; clone size: NA; J gene: TRBJ2-1; V gene: TRBV11-2; CDR3 DNA: TGTGCCAGCAGACGTAGCGGGGGGGAGCAGTTCTTC; CDR3 protein: CASRRSGGEQFF